The rows below give T cell receptor beta chains drawn from one sample of a study of OX40 agonist ivuxolimab in advanced cancers. TCRdb's table, derived via immunoSEQ multiplex PCR, lists solely in-frame clones and lacks some. The sample includes 70,000 to 85,000 clones, 94% of them seen just once. The sample was CD4+ or CD8+ T cells sorted from blood, taken in a trial of the OX40 agonist ivuxolimab. The receptors shown here come from an adult with an advanced solid tumor such as melanoma, head and neck, liver or kidney cancer. Each CDR3 is given with its conserved first and last residue. A D gene is named only where the DNA matches it firmly. Clone sizes are given selectively: once, few, many, or a class where the clone is expanded.

clone_size j_call v_call d_call cdr3_aa cdr3_nt
- TRBJ2-1 TRBV27 TRBD1 CASSLPGQGIGEQFF TGTGCCAGCAGTTTACCGGGACAGGGGATTGGTGAGCAGTTCTTC
once TRBJ1-1 TRBV2 - CASSEYREVAEAFF TGTGCCAGCAGTGAATACAGGGAGGTTGCTGAAGCTTTCTTT
once TRBJ2-3 TRBV7-3 - CASSPTGPITDTQYF TGTGCCAGCAGCCCCACGGGACCAATCACAGATACGCAGTATTTT
- TRBJ1-2 TRBV5-1 - CASSLYLGRRGGYTF TGCGCCAGCAGCTTGTATTTGGGGAGGCGAGGTGGCTACACCTTC
- TRBJ2-7 TRBV7-3 - CASSLGPSYEQYF TGTGCCAGCAGCTTGGGGCCCTCCTACGAGCAGTACTTC
- TRBJ2-3 TRBV4-3 - CASSLGHTQYF TGCGCCAGCAGCTTGGGCCATACGCAGTATTTT
once TRBJ1-1 TRBV11-2 - CASLSGAGVTEAFF TGTGCCAGCCTATCCGGGGCGGGGGTGACTGAAGCTTTCTTT
- TRBJ1-5 TRBV28 TRBD1 CASSLQGARQPQHF TGTGCCAGCAGTTTACAGGGGGCCCGGCAGCCCCAGCATTTT
- TRBJ1-1 TRBV6-1 TRBD1 CASSEYRTGDTEAFF TGTGCCAGCAGTGAATATCGGACAGGGGACACTGAAGCTTTCTTT
- TRBJ2-1 TRBV9 TRBD1 CASSVGTGSEQFF TGTGCCAGCAGCGTTGGGACAGGGAGTGAGCAGTTCTTC